This T cell receptor beta chain was sequenced during a study of graft-versus-host responses after intestinal transplantation. Study-level points and caveats: There were GvH clones found in recipient marrow, and some of them appeared first in ileum or blood. Among circulating GvH clones, peak levels were associated with early post-transplant declines in HvG clones.

The table came from immunoSEQ multiplex PCR; TCRdb's copy has only in-frame clones and leaves some out. The table lists around 25,000 clones, 35% to 50% of them singletons. CD3+CD4+ and CD3+CD8+ responders that were proliferating and CFSE-low were sorted post-reaction. Germline CDR1 reads MDHEN; CDR2 reads SYDVKM. This CDR3 spans 12 amino acids. The germline V and J ends were trimmed by 6 bases and 9 bases, with 15 bases remaining between them. The receptor comes from a human patient who received an intestinal transplant. Sequencing used alloreactive CD4+ T cells from a mixed lymphocyte reaction culture, obtained before intestinal transplant. Documented subset: CFSE-low proliferating T cells sorted from roughly 6-day pre-transplant mixed lymphocyte reaction (GvH or HvG direction). The rearrangement links TRBV28 to TRBJ2-7; D not certain. DNA for the CDR3: TGTGCCAGCAGCTCGATAACACGTCGGCAGTACTTC. Protein sequence: CASSSITRRQYF.